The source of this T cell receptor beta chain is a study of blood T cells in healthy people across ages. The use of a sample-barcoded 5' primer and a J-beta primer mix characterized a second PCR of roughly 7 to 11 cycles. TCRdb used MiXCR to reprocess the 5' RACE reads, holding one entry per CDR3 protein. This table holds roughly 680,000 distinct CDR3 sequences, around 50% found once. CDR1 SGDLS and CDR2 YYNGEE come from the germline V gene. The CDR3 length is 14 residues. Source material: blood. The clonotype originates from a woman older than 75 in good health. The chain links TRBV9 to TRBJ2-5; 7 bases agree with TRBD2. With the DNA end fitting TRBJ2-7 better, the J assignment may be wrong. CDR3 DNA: TGTGCCAGCAGCGTAGGCGGGAGCACCTACGAGCAGTACTTC. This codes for CASSVGGSTYEQYF.